The present entry profiles one T cell receptor (beta chain) with its context. Produced via immunoSEQ multiplex PCR; TCRdb's table is partial and in-frame only. This sample has roughly 410,000 clones, with just under 95% found just once. Germline trimming cut 0 bases from V and 8 bases from J; bases unmatched to any gene: 7. Germline V gene sequence: CDR1 SGHRS, CDR2 YFSETQ. CDR3 length: 15 amino acids. These data come from a study of shared T cell receptors in the human thymus. The V gene is TRBV5-1, the J gene TRBJ2-1; TRBD2 aligns across 8 bases. This receptor was identified in a human donor. Sequences were obtained from thymocytes. The CDR3: CASSLEAGEWDEQFF. For the CDR3, the DNA is TGCGCCAGCAGCTTGGAAGCGGGAGAGTGGGATGAGCAGTTCTTC. The full variable domain, with the rest looked up from reference TRBV5-1 and TRBJ2-1, is KAGVTQTPRYLIKTRGQQVTLSCSPISGHRSVSWYQQTPGQGLQFLFEYFSETQRNKGNFPGRFSGRQFSNSRSEMNVSTLELGDSALYLCASSLEAGEWDEQFFGPGTRLTVL.